Below are 29 T cell receptor beta chains sequenced from a single sample in a study of T cell responses to AZD1222 COVID-19 vaccine. Data came from immunoSEQ multiplex PCR; TCRdb stores just in-frame clones and leaves some out. The data hold approximately 150,000 clones, with over 85% observed a single time. The sample was peripheral blood, taken on day 0 of MenACWY control vaccination. The receptor set was obtained from an adult in good health.

This clone was recorded only once. The chain couples TRBV4-1 to TRBJ1-4; D gene ambiguous. This CDR3 has 16 residues. The ends were cut back, 4 bases at V and 1 base at J, with 13 bases in the middle. From germline, CDR1 is MGHRA and CDR2 YSYEKL. The CDR3: CASSPRKTGTNEKLFF. DNA for the CDR3: TGCGCCAGCAGCCCCCGCAAGACTGGAACTAATGAAAAACTGTTTTTT.

The V call is TRBV21-1, the J call TRBJ1-2. TRBV21-1 is a documented pseudogene. CDR3 length: 13 amino acids. CDR3 in DNA: TGTGCCAGCAGCCGGGGGAAAAACTATGGCTACACCTTC. The encoded protein is CASSRGKNYGYTF.

The chain carries TRBV6-2 or TRBV6-3 and TRBJ2-7; D call uncertain. Germline CDR1 reads MNHEY; CDR2 reads SVGEGT. The CDR3 runs to 11 residues. Between the trimmed V and J ends, which lost 6 bases and 4 bases, there was a span of 7 bases. The CDR3 sequence: CASSREYEQYF. CDR3 nucleotide sequence: TGTGCCAGCAGCAGAGAGTACGAGCAGTACTTC.

The genes are TRBV12-3 or TRBV12-4 and TRBJ2-2, with 8 bases fitting TRBD2. V lost 11 bases and J lost 4; bases outside the gene matches: 6. The CDR3 is 13 amino acids. The CDR3, as DNA: TGTGCCGCGGGGGGTCAAACCACCGGGGAGCTGTTTTTT. Protein sequence: CAAGGQTTGELFF.

The rearrangement joins TRBV19 to TRBJ2-7; the D is unclear. Germline CDR1 is LNHDA and CDR2 is SQIVND (reference sequence). The CDR3 sequence is 15 residues long. Trimming removed 3 bases at V and 4 bases at J, with 16 bases between. The CDR3 DNA reads TGTGCCAGTAGTATGGGGTTAGGAGCCGCGTACGAGCAGTACTTC. Translation: CASSMGLGAAYEQYF.

This chain connects TRBV14 to TRBJ1-4; D is uncertain. Trimming took 4 bases from V and 8 from J, leaving 14 bases between them. Germline CDR1 and CDR2: SGHDN and FVKESK. This CDR3 is 14 amino acids long. CDR3 region: CASSRQQRGEKLFF. The CDR3 DNA sequence: TGTGCCAGCAGCCGACAACAACGCGGGGAAAAACTGTTTTTT.

CDR3 in DNA: TGTGCCAGCAGCCACGGACAGGGGGCTAACTATGGCTACACCTTC. Translated: CASSHGQGANYGYTF. This chain links TRBV7-8 with TRBJ1-2; 10 bases match TRBD1. The CDR3 is 15 amino acids. Germline V gene lookup returns CDR1 SGHVS and CDR2 FQNEAQ. The V gene end was trimmed by 5 bases and the J gene end by 0 bases; junction bases not matched to a gene: 3.

J is TRBJ2-2 and V is TRBV25-1, with 10 bases lining up with TRBD1. The trim removed 3 bases at V and 9 bases at J, leaving 4 bases unmatched. This CDR3 comprises 14 residues. Looked up from germline, CDR1 is MGHDK and CDR2 is SYGVNS. This CDR3 reads CASSDKTGGRELFF. CDR3 bases: TGTGCCAGCAGTGATAAGACAGGGGGCCGGGAGCTGTTTTTT. The full variable domain, in which reference TRBV25-1 and TRBJ2-2 provide the parts outside the CDR3, is EADIYQTPRYLVIGTGKKITLECSQTMGHDKMYWYQQDPGMELHLIHYSYGVNSTEKGDLSSESTVSRIRTEHFPLTLESARPSHTSQYLCASSDKTGGRELFFGEGSRLTVL.

The chain is built from TRBV5-1 and TRBJ2-3, with 9 bases identical to TRBD2. V dropped 4 bases and J dropped 2; count of bases not matched to a gene: 8. The CDR3 covers 16 residues. In germline, CDR1 is SGHRS, CDR2 YFSETQ. The CDR3 reads CASSIGTSRTTDTQYF. The CDR3 DNA reads TGCGCCAGCAGCATAGGGACTAGCAGGACCACAGATACGCAGTATTTT.

The rearrangement links TRBV24-1 to TRBJ2-5; 7 bases map to TRBD1. V was clipped by 2 bases and J by 1 base; unmatched bases: 6. CDR1 KGHDR and CDR2 SFDVKD come from the germline V gene. This CDR3 contains 16 residues. In DNA, the CDR3 is TGTGCCACCAGTGATTCGGTGACAGGGATCCAAGAGACCCAGTACTTC. This gives the protein CATSDSVTGIQETQYF.

The genes are TRBV3-1 (or the pseudogene TRBV3-2) and TRBJ1-6; D possibly corresponds to TRBD1 (6 bases). From germline, CDR1 is LGHDT and CDR2 YNNKEL (reference sequence). This CDR3 has 15 amino acids. The V gene lost 0 bases and the J gene lost 9 bases, with 12 bases spanning the gap. As DNA, the CDR3 is TGTGCCAGCAGCCAAGAGGGTCAGGGGTCTTCACCCCTCCACTTT. Amino acid sequence: CASSQEGQGSSPLHF.

The J gene is TRBJ1-3, the V gene TRBV7-6; the match to TRBD1 covers 8 bases. With V trimmed by 5 bases and J by 4 bases, 10 bases remained unmatched. The germline V gene has CDR1 SGHVS and CDR2 FNYEAQ. This CDR3 region has 16 residues. For the CDR3, the DNA is TGTGCCAGCAGCGTCGGTCCCGGGACAGGAGGAAACACCATATATTTT. Protein sequence: CASSVGPGTGGNTIYF. The full variable domain, its missing parts supplied by reference TRBV7-6 and TRBJ1-3, is GAGVSQSPRYKVTKRGQDVALRCDPISGHVSLYWYRQALGQGPEFLTYFNYEAQQDKSGLPNDRFSAERPEGSISTLTIQRTEQRDSAMYRCASSVGPGTGGNTIYFGEGSWLTVV.

The CDR3 sequence is CASSLVGPQIGQPQHF. The CDR3 region has the DNA TGTGCCAGCAGCTTAGTGGGACCCCAAATCGGGCAGCCCCAGCATTTT. The chain couples TRBV7-8 to TRBJ1-5, with D possibly TRBD1 on 5 matching bases. Germline assignment: CDR1 SGHVS and CDR2 FQNEAQ. This CDR3 spans 16 amino acids. V was clipped by 1 base and J by 7 bases, with 17 bases between them.

V is TRBV5-5 and J is TRBJ1-4, with no clear D. With 1 base removed from V and 8 bases from J, the gap between germline ends came to 9 bases. This CDR3 has 13 amino acids. Germline V lookup: CDR1 SGHKS, CDR2 YYEKEE (reference sequence). The CDR3 nucleotides are TGTGCCAGCAGCTTGTTCGGGAGAGAAAAACTGTTTTTT. Its translation: CASSLFGREKLFF.

The chain links TRBV2 to TRBJ1-4; no reliable D call. The ends were cut back, 8 bases at V and 8 bases at J, with 15 bases in the middle. In germline, CDR1 is SNHLY, CDR2 FYNNEI. This CDR3 is 13 amino acids long. The CDR3 reads CASGAPGQEKLFF. The CDR3 coding sequence is TGTGCCAGCGGCGCACCGGGCCAAGAAAAACTGTTTTTT.

The chain joins TRBV5-1 to TRBJ1-2; a possible D gene is TRBD1 (5 bases). Germline V CDR1 and CDR2: SGHRS, YFSETQ. There are 13 residues in the CDR3. Trimming removed 3 bases at V and 10 bases at J, with 16 bases between. CDR3 DNA: TGCGCCAGCAGCTCGGGACCGACACAGGTCTACACCTTC. Its translation: CASSSGPTQVYTF.

V is TRBV5-4 and J is TRBJ1-2, with D perhaps TRBD1 (6 bases). Looked up from germline, CDR1 is SGHNT and CDR2 is YYREEE (reference sequence). The CDR3 is 15 amino acids. V was shortened by 6 bases and J by 8 bases, with 23 bases between the two germline ends. Here the CDR3 DNA reads TGTGCCAGCAAAATACAGGGCGGCCCTTTAGACGGCTACACCTTC. Translation gives CASKIQGGPLDGYTF.

The rearrangement uses TRBV5-1 and TRBJ1-1; no firm D call. Looked up from germline, CDR1 is SGHRS and CDR2 is YFSETQ. The germline V and J ends were trimmed by 0 bases and 7 bases, with 7 bases remaining between them. The length of the CDR3 is 12 residues. CDR3 in DNA: TGCGCCAGCAGCTTGGTCTCAGGTGAAGCTTTCTTT. Amino acids: CASSLVSGEAFF.

This chain joins TRBV7-2 and TRBJ2-5, with 11 bases identical to TRBD1. CDR3 length equals 16 residues. From germline, CDR1 is SGHTA and CDR2 FQGNSA. J was trimmed by 4 bases and V by 4 bases; bases with no gene match: 8. For the CDR3, the DNA is TGTGCCAGCAGCTCTGTGGGACAGGGGGGGAGAGAGACCCAGTACTTC. This encodes CASSSVGQGGRETQYF.

The chain carries TRBV12-3 or TRBV12-4 and TRBJ1-1, with no clear D. The CDR3 is 11 residues long. V lost 4 bases, J lost 4 bases, and 4 bases lay in between. The chain's CDR3 is CASSSRTEAFF. DNA of the CDR3: TGTGCCAGCAGTTCACGCACTGAAGCTTTCTTT.

The CDR3 sequence: CASRPGGRNSNQPQHF. Here the CDR3 DNA reads TGCGCCAGTCGTCCCGGAGGCCGAAATAGCAATCAGCCCCAGCATTTT. V and J are TRBV10-1 and TRBJ1-5; D is uncertain. CDR1 and CDR2 from the germline V gene are WNHNN and SYGVQD (reference sequence). V lost 9 bases, J lost 0 bases, and 18 bases lay in between. CDR3 length: 16 amino acids.

The chain recombines TRBV5-8 with TRBJ1-6; D is unclear. Trimming stripped 5 bases from V and 0 bases from J, with 9 bases between. CDR1 and CDR2 from the germline V gene are SGHTS and YDEGEE. This CDR3 region has 15 residues. CDR3 DNA: TGTGCCAGCAGTTCGAGGAGCTCCTATAATTCACCCCTCCACTTT. Its protein product is CASSSRSSYNSPLHF.

Here the CDR3 reads CASTPPGETGELFF. CDR3 bases: TGTGCCAGCACCCCTCCAGGGGAGACCGGGGAGCTGTTTTTT. The chain recombines TRBV28 with TRBJ2-2; tentative D call: TRBD1 (6 bases). V lost 7 bases and J 5 bases, leaving 14 bases between the germline ends. Germline lookup yields CDR1 MDHEN and CDR2 SYDVKM. The CDR3 extends over 14 amino acids.

This chain links TRBV5-1 with TRBJ2-5, with no clear D. The V end lost 4 bases, the J end lost 3 bases, and 13 bases lay between the germline ends. The CDR3 length is 14 residues. Germline V gene data show CDR1 as SGHRS and CDR2 as YFSETQ. This CDR3 reads CASSALGEKETQYF. In DNA, the CDR3 is TGCGCCAGCAGCGCCCTAGGAGAAAAAGAGACCCAGTACTTC.

This sequence joins TRBV6-5 and TRBJ1-1; perhaps TRBD1 as D (5 bases). V was pared by 5 bases and J by 7 bases, with 20 bases between. The CDR3 extends over 15 amino acids. Germline V gene lookup returns CDR1 MNHEY and CDR2 SVGAGI. The CDR3 protein is CASSRITAVRVEAFF. The CDR3 nucleotides are TGTGCCAGCAGTAGAATAACAGCGGTCAGGGTTGAAGCTTTCTTT.

This sequence joins TRBV10-1 and TRBJ2-3; unclear D gene. Trimming removed 3 bases at V and 5 bases at J, with 9 bases between. The CDR3 contains 13 residues. The germline V gene has CDR1 WNHNN and CDR2 SYGVQD (reference sequence). CDR3 in amino acids: CASSDTWGDTQYF. As DNA, the CDR3 is TGCGCCAGCAGTGATACCTGGGGAGATACGCAGTATTTT.

This clone came up once. CDR3 bases: TGTGCCAGCAGTGAAGTTACGGTACAAGATACGCAGTATTTT. Residues: CASSEVTVQDTQYF. The rearrangement links TRBV6-1 to TRBJ2-3; D unresolved. The CDR3 totals 14 residues. From germline, CDR1 is MNHNS and CDR2 SASEGT. Trimming took 1 base from V and 5 from J, leaving 10 bases between them.

This chain connects TRBV10-1 to TRBJ2-7, with a tentative D call TRBD1 (6 bases). V lost 6 bases and J lost 3, with 21 bases in between. The CDR3 is 16 residues long. The germline V gene encodes CDR1 WNHNN and CDR2 SYGVQD (reference sequence). The CDR3 loop is CASSSPIGTLDYEQYF. The CDR3 DNA sequence: TGCGCCAGCAGCTCACCCATTGGGACACTAGACTACGAGCAGTACTTC.

This sequence joins TRBV3-1 (or the pseudogene TRBV3-2) and TRBJ1-4; weak D call: TRBD1 (6 bases). The CDR3 runs 19 residues. V lost 0 bases and J lost 13, with 30 bases in between. Germline V CDR1 and CDR2: LGHDT, YNNKEL (reference sequence). CDR3 coding DNA: TGTGCCAGCAGCCAAGAGGACAGCCCGTCCGGTGGAGGTCTTAAAAGACTGTTTTTT. As protein: CASSQEDSPSGGGLKRLFF.